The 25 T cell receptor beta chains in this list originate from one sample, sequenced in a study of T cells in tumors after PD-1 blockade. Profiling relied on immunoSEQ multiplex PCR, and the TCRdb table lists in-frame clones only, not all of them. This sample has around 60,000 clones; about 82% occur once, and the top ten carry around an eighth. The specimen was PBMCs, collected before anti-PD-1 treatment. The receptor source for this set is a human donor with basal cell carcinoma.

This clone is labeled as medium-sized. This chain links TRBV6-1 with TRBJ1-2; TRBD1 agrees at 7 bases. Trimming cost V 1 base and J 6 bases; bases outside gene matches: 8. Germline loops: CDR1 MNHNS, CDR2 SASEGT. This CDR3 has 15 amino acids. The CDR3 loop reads CASSEVRGQGHGYTF. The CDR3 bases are TGTGCCAGCAGTGAAGTGAGGGGGCAGGGCCATGGCTACACCTTC.

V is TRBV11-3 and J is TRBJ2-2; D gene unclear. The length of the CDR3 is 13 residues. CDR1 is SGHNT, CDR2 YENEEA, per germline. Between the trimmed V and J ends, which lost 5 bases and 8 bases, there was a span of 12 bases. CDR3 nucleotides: TGTGCCAGCAGCCCGGACGGAGTTGGGGAGCTGTTTTTT. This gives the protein CASSPDGVGELFF. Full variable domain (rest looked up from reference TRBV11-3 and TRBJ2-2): EAGVVQSPRYKIIEKKQPVAFWCNPISGHNTLYWYLQNLGQGPELLIRYENEEAVDDSQLPKDRFSAERLKGVDSTLKIQPAELGDSAVYLCASSPDGVGELFFGEGSRLTVL.

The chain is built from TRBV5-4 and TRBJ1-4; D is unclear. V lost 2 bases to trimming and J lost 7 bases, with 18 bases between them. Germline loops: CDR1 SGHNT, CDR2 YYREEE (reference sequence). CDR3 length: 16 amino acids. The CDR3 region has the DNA TGTGCCAGCAGCTTTTCTGGAACAGAGCGAGCTGAAAAACTGTTTTTT. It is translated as CASSFSGTERAEKLFF.

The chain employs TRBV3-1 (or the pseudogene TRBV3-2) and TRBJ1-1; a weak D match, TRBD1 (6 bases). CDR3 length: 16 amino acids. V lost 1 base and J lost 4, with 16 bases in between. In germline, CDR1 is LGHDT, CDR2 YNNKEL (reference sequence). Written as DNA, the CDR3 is TGTGCCAGCAGCCAAGGATTTTGGGGGCGGGGCACTGAAGCTTTCTTT. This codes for CASSQGFWGRGTEAFF.

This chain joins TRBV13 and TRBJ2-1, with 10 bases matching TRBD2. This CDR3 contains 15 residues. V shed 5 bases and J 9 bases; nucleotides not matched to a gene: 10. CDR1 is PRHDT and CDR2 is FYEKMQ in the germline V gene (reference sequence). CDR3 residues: CASSPRPSGGGEQFF. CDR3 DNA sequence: TGTGCCAGCAGCCCCCGCCCTAGCGGGGGCGGTGAGCAGTTCTTC.

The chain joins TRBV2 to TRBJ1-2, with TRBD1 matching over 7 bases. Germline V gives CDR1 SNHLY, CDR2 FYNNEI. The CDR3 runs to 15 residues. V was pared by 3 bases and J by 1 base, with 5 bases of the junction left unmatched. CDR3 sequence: CASSEETGINYGYTF. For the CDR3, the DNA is TGTGCCAGCAGTGAGGAGACAGGGATTAACTATGGCTACACCTTC.

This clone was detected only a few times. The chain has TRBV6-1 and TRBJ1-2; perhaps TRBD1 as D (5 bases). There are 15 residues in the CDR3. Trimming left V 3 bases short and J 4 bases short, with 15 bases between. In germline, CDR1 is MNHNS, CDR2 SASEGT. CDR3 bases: TGTGCCAGCAGTGAGGGGTCAGGGTCTAGCTATGGCTACACCTTC. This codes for CASSEGSGSSYGYTF.

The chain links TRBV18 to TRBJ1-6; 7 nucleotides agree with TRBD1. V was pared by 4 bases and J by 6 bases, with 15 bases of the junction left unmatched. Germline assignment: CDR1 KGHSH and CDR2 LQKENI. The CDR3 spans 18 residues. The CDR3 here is CASSLTETTGQFNSPLHF. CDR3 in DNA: TGTGCCAGCTCACTCACTGAGACTACGGGACAGTTTAATTCACCCCTCCACTTT.

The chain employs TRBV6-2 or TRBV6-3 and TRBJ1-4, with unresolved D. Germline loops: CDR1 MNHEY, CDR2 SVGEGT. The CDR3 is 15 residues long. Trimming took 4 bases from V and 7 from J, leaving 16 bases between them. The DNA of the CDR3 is TGTGCCAGCAGTTTCGGTGGAGGTGGCGGTGAAAAACTGTTTTTT. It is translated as CASSFGGGGGEKLFF.

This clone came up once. CDR3 in DNA: TGTGCCAGCAGCTTTAGGGGCACTGAAGCTTTCTTT. The encoded protein is CASSFRGTEAFF. This chain links TRBV13 with TRBJ1-1, with D possibly being TRBD1 (5 bases). CDR3 length: 12 residues. Trimming cost V 3 bases and J 4 bases, with 6 bases left between them. Germline V gives CDR1 PRHDT, CDR2 FYEKMQ (reference sequence).

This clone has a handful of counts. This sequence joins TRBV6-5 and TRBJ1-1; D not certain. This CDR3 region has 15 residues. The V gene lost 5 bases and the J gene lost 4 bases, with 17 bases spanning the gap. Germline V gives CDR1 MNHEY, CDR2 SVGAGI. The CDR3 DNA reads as TGTGCCAGCAGTCAGGCCGTCACGATTTTCACTGAAGCTTTCTTT. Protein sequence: CASSQAVTIFTEAFF.

DNA for the CDR3: TGTGCCAGCAGCTCGGACTCGCACACCGGGGAGCTGTTTTTT. Its protein is CASSSDSHTGELFF. The chain employs TRBV7-6 and TRBJ2-2, with TRBD2 as a possible D gene (5 bases). Germline CDR1 reads SGHVS; CDR2 reads FNYEAQ. Trimming stripped 4 bases from V and 3 bases from J, with 9 bases between. The CDR3 spans 14 residues.

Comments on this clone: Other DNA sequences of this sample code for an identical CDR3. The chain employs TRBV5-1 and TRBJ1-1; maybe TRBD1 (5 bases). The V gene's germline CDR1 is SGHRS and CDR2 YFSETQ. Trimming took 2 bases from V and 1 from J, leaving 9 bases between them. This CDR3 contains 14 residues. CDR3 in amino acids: CASSLGTANTEAFF. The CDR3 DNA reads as TGCGCCAGCAGCTTAGGGACGGCGAACACTGAAGCTTTCTTT.

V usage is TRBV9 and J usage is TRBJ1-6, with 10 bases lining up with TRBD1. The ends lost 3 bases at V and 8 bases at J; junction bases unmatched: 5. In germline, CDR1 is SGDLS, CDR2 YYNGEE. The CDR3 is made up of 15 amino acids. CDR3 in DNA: TGTGCCAGCAGCGGGGACAGGGGATGGGATTCACCCCTCCACTTT. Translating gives CASSGDRGWDSPLHF. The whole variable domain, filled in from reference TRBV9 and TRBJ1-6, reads DSGVTQTPKHLITATGQRVTLRCSPRSGDLSVYWYQQSLDQGLQFLIQYYNGEERAKGNILERFSAQQFPDLHSELNLSSLELGDSALYFCASSGDRGWDSPLHFGNGTRLTVT.

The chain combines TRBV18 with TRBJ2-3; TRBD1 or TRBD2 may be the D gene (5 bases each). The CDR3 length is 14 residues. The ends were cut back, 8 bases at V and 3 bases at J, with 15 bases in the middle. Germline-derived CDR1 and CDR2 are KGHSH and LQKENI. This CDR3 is CASREGRVTDTQYF. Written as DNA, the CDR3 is TGTGCCAGCAGAGAGGGCAGGGTAACAGATACGCAGTATTTT.

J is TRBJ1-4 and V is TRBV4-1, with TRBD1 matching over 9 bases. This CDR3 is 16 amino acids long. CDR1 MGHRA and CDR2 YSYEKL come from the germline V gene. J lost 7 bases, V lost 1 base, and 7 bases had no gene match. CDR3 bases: TGCGCCAGCAGCCAAGCCGGGACAGGGAGGGGTGAAAAACTGTTTTTT. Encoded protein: CASSQAGTGRGEKLFF.

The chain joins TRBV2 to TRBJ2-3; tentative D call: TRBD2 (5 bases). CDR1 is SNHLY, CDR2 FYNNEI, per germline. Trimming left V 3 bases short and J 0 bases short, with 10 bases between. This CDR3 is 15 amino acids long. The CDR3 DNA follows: TGTGCCAGCAGTGATGTCGGGGTTAGCACAGATACGCAGTATTTT. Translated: CASSDVGVSTDTQYF.

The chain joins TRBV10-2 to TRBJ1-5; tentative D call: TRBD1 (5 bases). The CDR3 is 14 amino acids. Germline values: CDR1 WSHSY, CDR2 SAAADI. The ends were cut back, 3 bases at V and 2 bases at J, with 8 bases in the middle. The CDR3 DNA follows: TGCGCCAGCAGTGACTCCAGGGGCAATCAGCCCCAGCATTTT. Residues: CASSDSRGNQPQHF.

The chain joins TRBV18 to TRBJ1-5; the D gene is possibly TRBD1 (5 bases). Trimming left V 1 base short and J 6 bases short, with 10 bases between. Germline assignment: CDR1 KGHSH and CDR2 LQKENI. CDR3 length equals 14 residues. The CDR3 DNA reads TGTGCCAGCTCACCACTAGGGGTGAGTCAGCCCCAGCATTTT. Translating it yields CASSPLGVSQPQHF. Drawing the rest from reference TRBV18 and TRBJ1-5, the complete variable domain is NAGVMQNPRHLVRRRGQEARLRCSPMKGHSHVYWYRQLPEEGLKFMVYLQKENIIDESGMPKERFSAEFPKEGPSILRIQQVVRGDSAAYFCASSPLGVSQPQHFGDGTRLSIL.

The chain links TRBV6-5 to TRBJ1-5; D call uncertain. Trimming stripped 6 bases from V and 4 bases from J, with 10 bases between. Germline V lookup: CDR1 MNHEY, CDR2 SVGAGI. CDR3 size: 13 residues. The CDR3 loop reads CASRTTLNQPQHF. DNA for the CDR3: TGTGCCAGCAGGACTACACTGAATCAGCCCCAGCATTTT.

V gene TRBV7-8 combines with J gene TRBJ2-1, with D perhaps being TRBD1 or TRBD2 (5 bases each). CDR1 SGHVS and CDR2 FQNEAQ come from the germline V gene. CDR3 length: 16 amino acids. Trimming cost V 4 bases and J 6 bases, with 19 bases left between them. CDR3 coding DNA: TGTGCCAGCAGCTCAACCGGGGCAGGAAGGGGCAATGAGCAGTTCTTC. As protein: CASSSTGAGRGNEQFF.

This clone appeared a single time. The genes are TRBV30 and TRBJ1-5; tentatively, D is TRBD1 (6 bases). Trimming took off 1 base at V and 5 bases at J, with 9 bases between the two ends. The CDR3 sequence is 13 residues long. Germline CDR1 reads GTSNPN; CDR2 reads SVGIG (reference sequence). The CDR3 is CAWSGQADQPQHF. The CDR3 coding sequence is TGTGCCTGGAGTGGACAGGCTGATCAGCCCCAGCATTTT.

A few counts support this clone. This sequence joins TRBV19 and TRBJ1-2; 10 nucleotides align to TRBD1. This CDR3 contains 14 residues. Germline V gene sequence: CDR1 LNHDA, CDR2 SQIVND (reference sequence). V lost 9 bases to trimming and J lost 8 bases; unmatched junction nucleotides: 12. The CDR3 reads CASWTGGKREGYTF. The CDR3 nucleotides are TGTGCCAGCTGGACAGGGGGAAAGAGAGAGGGCTACACCTTC.

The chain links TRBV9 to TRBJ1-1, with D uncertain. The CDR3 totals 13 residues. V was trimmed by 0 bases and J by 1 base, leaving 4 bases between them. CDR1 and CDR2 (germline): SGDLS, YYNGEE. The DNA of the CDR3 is TGTGCCAGCAGCGTAGGTGCGAACACTGAAGCTTTCTTT. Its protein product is CASSVGANTEAFF.

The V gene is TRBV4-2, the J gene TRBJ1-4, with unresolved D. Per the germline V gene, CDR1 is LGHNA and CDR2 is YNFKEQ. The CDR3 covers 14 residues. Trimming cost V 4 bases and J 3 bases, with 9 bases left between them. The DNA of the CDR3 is TGTGCCAGCAGCCTGGGTATGGCTAATGAAAAACTGTTTTTT. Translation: CASSLGMANEKLFF.